This note documents a single TCR beta chain sequence. Its cognate antigen is unknown. PCR used 60 Vbeta primers and 13 Jbeta primers. Profiled with immunoSEQ multiplex PCR; TCRdb holds only in-frame clones, not every one. The data contain 95,000 to 150,000 clones, roughly 70% of them singletons. This CDR3 has 14 residues. Per the germline V gene, CDR1 is SNHLY and CDR2 is FYNNEI. Trimming left V 5 bases short and J 7 bases short, with 15 bases between. This sample was included in a study of cytomegalovirus exposure and HLA in healthy donors. General study results and limits: In all likelihood, a cluster of highly shared sequence variants was a sequencing artifact.

The clonotype was recovered from a woman in her forties in good health and CMV-seronegative. This chain links TRBV2 with TRBJ1-5; tentative D call: TRBD1 (5 bases). The sample was PBMCs. This CDR3 is CASSRQGLGQPQHF. In DNA form, the CDR3 reads TGTGCCAGCAGTAGGCAGGGCCTAGGACAGCCCCAGCATTTT.